The 20 T cell receptor beta chains below come from one sample, sequenced in a study of early T cells in non-severe SARS-CoV-2 infection. From the 5' RACE reads, TCRdb called clonotypes with MiXCR, one entry per CDR3 protein. The sample contains about 26,000 distinct CDR3 sequences, almost 4.5% of which appear only once. Specimen: whole blood. These receptors were obtained from an adult who was a healthcare worker with PCR-confirmed SARS-CoV-2 infection or an uninfected control (not recorded which).

Ten or more counts support this clonotype. The chain recombines TRBV4-3 with TRBJ1-6; D is ambiguous. Trimming shortened V by 3 bases and J by 0 bases, and 6 bases separated the two germline ends. CDR1 and CDR2 from the germline V gene are LGHNA and YSLEER. The CDR3 is 15 amino acids. The CDR3 region is CASSQASSYNSPLHF. The CDR3, as DNA: TGCGCCAGCAGCCAGGCGAGCTCCTATAATTCACCCCTCCACTTT.

This clonotype was counted ten times or more. The chain carries TRBV3-1 and TRBJ1-6; D possibly corresponds to TRBD1 (6 bases). V dropped 4 bases and J dropped 9 bases, with 10 bases sitting between them. Germline V lookup: CDR1 LGHDT, CDR2 YNNKEL (reference sequence). The CDR3 length is 13 residues. The CDR3 coding sequence is TGTGCCAGCAGCCGCCTACAGGGTTCACCCCTCCACTTT. Its protein is CASSRLQGSPLHF.

The sample holds many counts of this clonotype. V and J are TRBV15 and TRBJ1-1; tentatively, D is TRBD1 (6 bases). Germline V gene sequence: CDR1 LNHNV, CDR2 YYDKDF (reference sequence). V lost 5 bases to trimming and J lost 4 bases, with 11 bases between them. CDR3 size: 13 residues. CDR3 DNA sequence: TGTGCCACCAGCGTTGACAGGACCACTGAAGCTTTCTTT. Its protein is CATSVDRTTEAFF.

This clonotype occurred many times. The rearrangement joins TRBV7-2 to TRBJ2-7; D might be TRBD1 or TRBD2, each matching 5 bases. CDR1 and CDR2 (germline): SGHTA, FQGNSA. Deletions cut 1 base from V and 2 bases from J, with 6 bases between. This CDR3 has 13 residues. This chain's CDR3 is CASSLVGPYEQYF. The CDR3 DNA reads as TGTGCCAGCAGCTTAGTGGGACCCTACGAGCAGTACTTC.

In its sample, this clonotype was seen many times. V gene TRBV7-9 combines with J gene TRBJ1-2; 9 bases map to TRBD1. V shed 2 bases and J 3 bases; nucleotides not matched to a gene: 7. The V gene's germline CDR1 is SEHNR and CDR2 FQNEAQ (reference sequence). The CDR3 runs to 16 residues. The CDR3 DNA sequence: TGTGCCAGCAGCTTAACCCGGACAGGGGTTGACTATGGCTACACCTTC. Its protein product is CASSLTRTGVDYGYTF.

This clonotype has ten or more counts. This sequence joins TRBV12-3 or TRBV12-4 and TRBJ2-2, with a tentative D call TRBD1 (5 bases). This CDR3 comprises 12 residues. Trimming pared 7 bases from V and 5 bases from J, leaving 8 bases between. The CDR3 DNA follows: TGTGCCAGCAAGCAGGGAACCGGGGAGCTGTTTTTT. Encoded protein: CASKQGTGELFF.

This clonotype was detected many times. This chain links TRBV19 with TRBJ2-1; 8 nucleotides line up with TRBD1. The CDR3 has 13 residues. V dropped 6 bases and J dropped 6; count of bases not matched to a gene: 4. Germline CDR1 reads LNHDA; CDR2 reads SQIVND (reference sequence). In DNA, the CDR3 is TGTGCCAGTAGGCCCGACAGGGGCAATGAGCAGTTCTTC. It encodes CASRPDRGNEQFF.

CDR3 nucleotide sequence: TGTGCCAGCGTCGACAGGGGGCCGATTTCTGAAAAACTGTTTTTT. Translation: CASVDRGPISEKLFF. The chain has TRBV28 and TRBJ1-4, with 10 bases identical to TRBD1. This CDR3 is built from 15 residues. Germline trimming cut 8 bases from V and 7 bases from J; bases unmatched to any gene: 10. CDR1 and CDR2 (germline): MDHEN, SYDVKM.

This clonotype came up many times. The rearrangement joins TRBV9 to TRBJ1-2; D not resolved. The CDR3 is 14 amino acids. V was trimmed by 0 bases and J by 2 bases, leaving 8 bases between them. The germline V gene has CDR1 SGDLS and CDR2 YYNGEE. CDR3 DNA: TGTGCCAGCAGCGTAGTAGAAGCAAACTATGGCTACACCTTC. The encoded protein is CASSVVEANYGYTF.

This clonotype was observed at least ten times. CDR3 bases: TGTGCCTGGGAGGACAGGGCTTGGACTGAAGCTTTCTTT. The encoded protein is CAWEDRAWTEAFF. The chain combines TRBV30 with TRBJ1-1, with 8 bases aligning to TRBD1. V shed 5 bases, J shed 5 bases, and the junction held 7 bases outside the gene matches. This CDR3 is built from 13 residues. Germline CDR1 reads GTSNPN; CDR2 reads SVGIG (reference sequence). Full variable domain (outside the CDR3, taken from reference TRBV30 and TRBJ1-1): SQTIHQWPATLVQPVGSPLSLECTVEGTSNPNLYWYRQAAGRGLQLLFYSVGIGQISSEVPQNLSASRPQDRQFILSSKKLLLSDSGFYLCAWEDRAWTEAFFGQGTRLTVV.

This clonotype has at least ten counts. V gene TRBV5-1 combines with J gene TRBJ2-7; TRBD1 matches at 7 bases. V shed 0 bases and J 2 bases; nucleotides not matched to a gene: 2. This CDR3 spans 14 amino acids. Germline assignment: CDR1 SGHRS and CDR2 YFSETQ. The CDR3 loop reads CASSLDDRAYEQYF. CDR3 DNA sequence: TGCGCCAGCAGCTTGGATGACAGGGCCTACGAGCAGTACTTC.

This clonotype was counted many times. The chain joins TRBV6-6 to TRBJ1-5; no clear D gene. Germline CDR1 and CDR2: MNHNY and SVGAGI (reference sequence). The CDR3 sequence is 14 residues long. V was clipped by 2 bases and J by 1 base, with 6 bases between them. Here the CDR3 DNA reads TGTGCCAGCAGTTACGGCGGGAGCAATCAGCCCCAGCATTTT. Residues: CASSYGGSNQPQHF.

This clonotype is medium-sized by share. The J gene is TRBJ2-2, the V gene TRBV7-9; the D is unclear. The V end was cut by 0 bases, the J end by 2 bases, with 7 bases between. Per the germline V gene, CDR1 is SEHNR and CDR2 is FQNEAQ (reference sequence). This CDR3 is built from 15 residues. The CDR3 nucleotides read TGTGCCAGCAGCTTAGCACAGCAAAACACCGGGGAGCTGTTTTTT. This gives the protein CASSLAQQNTGELFF.

This clonotype was seen ten or more times. The chain joins TRBV10-2 to TRBJ2-1; 10 bases are a match to TRBD1. CDR1 and CDR2 (germline): WSHSY, SAAADI. V lost 4 bases to trimming and J lost 3 bases; unmatched junction nucleotides: 3. This CDR3 region has 15 residues. The CDR3 DNA is TGCGCCAGCAGTGCCCGGACAGGGGGCTACAATGAGCAGTTCTTC. Its protein product is CASSARTGGYNEQFF.

This clonotype appeared many times. The chain recombines TRBV20-1 with TRBJ2-5, with TRBD2 as a possible D gene (6 bases). CDR1 and CDR2 from the germline V gene are DFQATT and SNEGSKA (reference sequence). The CDR3 consists of 13 residues. V lost 1 base, J lost 13 bases, and 19 bases lay in between. The CDR3 DNA reads TGCAGTGCTAGAGTCTTCGGGAGAGGGCAGATGTACTTC. It yields the protein CSARVFGRGQMYF.

There are many counts of this clonotype. V is TRBV12-3 or TRBV12-4 and J is TRBJ1-3; the D is unclear. This CDR3 is built from 11 residues. Trimming removed 5 bases at V and 6 bases at J, with 5 bases between. The CDR3 DNA is TGTGCCAGCAGTGAACAAAACACCATATATTTT. Translation: CASSEQNTIYF.

This clonotype appeared a few times. The chain combines TRBV7-3 with TRBJ1-1, with D possibly being TRBD1 (6 bases). The CDR3 runs 14 residues. CDR1 is SGHTA and CDR2 is FQGTGA in the germline V gene. Trimming cost V 1 base and J 5 bases, with 11 bases left between them. DNA for the CDR3: TGTGCCAGCAGCTTAATCGCAGGGGAAACTGAAGCTTTCTTT. Its protein product is CASSLIAGETEAFF.

The chain employs TRBV28 and TRBJ2-1; 13 bases map to TRBD2. CDR1 is MDHEN and CDR2 is SYDVKM in the germline V gene. Losses at the gene ends were 5 bases for V and 9 bases for J; bases not matched to a gene: 10. The CDR3 length is 16 residues. The CDR3 spells CASSRRLAGGSSEQFF. The DNA of the CDR3 is TGTGCCAGCAGTCGGAGACTAGCGGGGGGCAGTAGTGAGCAGTTCTTC.

The sample holds many counts of this clonotype. V and J are TRBV7-8 and TRBJ2-7; D remains unclear. The CDR3 runs to 16 residues. V lost 4 bases to trimming and J lost 0 bases, with 16 bases between them. The germline V gene has CDR1 SGHVS and CDR2 FQNEAQ. DNA for the CDR3: TGTGCCAGCAGCTCCCCTGGGCAGGCGAGCTCCTACGAGCAGTACTTC. The encoded protein is CASSSPGQASSYEQYF. Full variable domain (remainder filled in from reference TRBV7-8 and TRBJ2-7): GAGVSQSPRYKVAKRGQDVALRCDPISGHVSLFWYQQALGQGPEFLTYFQNEAQLDKSGLPSDRFFAERPEGSVSTLKIQRTQQEDSAVYLCASSSPGQASSYEQYFGPGTRLTVT.

Many counts were recorded for this clonotype. The V call is TRBV29-1, the J call TRBJ1-3; D is ambiguous. With 5 bases removed from V and 2 bases from J, the gap between germline ends came to 10 bases. The germline V gene has CDR1 SQVTM and CDR2 ANQGSEA. The CDR3 extends over 13 amino acids. This CDR3 is CSVMGITGNTIYF. CDR3 DNA sequence: TGCAGCGTTATGGGGATCACTGGAAACACCATATATTTT.